This T cell receptor beta chain was identified in a study of blood T cell repertoires in COVID-19. Study-level background: Acute-phase and convalescent COVID-19 samples originated in the United States, Italy and Spain. From T cells, B-cell-depleted T cells, or PBMCs came the material, which was cDNA or gDNA.

In the study's own analysis: The assay estimated nucleated cells by amplifying reference gene primers. Profiled with immunoSEQ multiplex PCR; TCRdb holds only in-frame clones, not every one. V and J calls and clone size are copied from that table; D and trimming were computed from the DNA. The sample shows 200,000 or so clones, around 86% of them seen only once. V lost 4 bases and J 6 bases, leaving 22 bases between the germline ends. Looked up from germline, CDR1 is SGHTA and CDR2 is FQGTGA. The CDR3 has 16 amino acids. V gene TRBV7-3 combines with J gene TRBJ2-7, with D maybe TRBD2 (6 bases). Sequenced input: peripheral blood. The clonotype comes from a man aged 60 to 75 with acute or convalescent COVID-19. The DNA for the CDR3 is TGTGCCAGCAGCTCAAGGGGCGGGGCATCGATTCCCGAGCAGTACTTC. This gives the protein CASSSRGGASIPEQYF.